Sequencing of this T cell receptor beta chain was carried out in a study of blood T cell repertoires in COVID-19. Only in-frame clones appear in the TCRdb table, and some are missing; sequencing was by immunoSEQ multiplex PCR. This table has approximately 350,000 clones, about 90% appearing once. The CDR3 is 16 amino acids. The V gene's germline CDR1 is SGHVS and CDR2 FQNEAQ. The V and J ends lost 4 bases and 2 bases respectively, with 15 bases between them. The sequence was obtained from a woman younger than 45 who had recovered from COVID-19. Sequenced input: PBMCs or T cells enriched from blood (not recorded which). V gene TRBV7-8 combines with J gene TRBJ2-1, with a tentative D call TRBD2 (5 bases). The CDR3 protein is CASSWASQSPYNEQFF. The CDR3 region has the DNA TGTGCCAGCAGCTGGGCTAGCCAGTCTCCCTACAATGAGCAGTTCTTC.